This TCR beta chain was documented in a study of blood T cell repertoires in COVID-19. Study information: Acute and convalescent COVID-19 samples came from the United States, Italy and Spain. PBMCs, B-cell-depleted T cells, or T cells were the source of the cDNA or gDNA that made up the material.

Profiled with immunoSEQ multiplex PCR; TCRdb holds only in-frame clones, not every one. The sample consists of under 450,000 clones, about 89% of them appearing once. The CDR3 consists of 17 residues. The chain links TRBV21-1 to TRBJ2-5; the DNA was not compared with TRBD1, the D call given in the table. TRBV21-1 represents a pseudogene. The TCR comes from a woman between 40 and 55 years old with COVID-19, enrolled during active disease. Sequenced: peripheral blood. In nucleotides, the CDR3 is TGTGCCAGCAGCAACAGGGTTATCCTTCCCATGCAAGAGACCCAGTACTTC. Translating gives CASSNRVILPMQETQYF.